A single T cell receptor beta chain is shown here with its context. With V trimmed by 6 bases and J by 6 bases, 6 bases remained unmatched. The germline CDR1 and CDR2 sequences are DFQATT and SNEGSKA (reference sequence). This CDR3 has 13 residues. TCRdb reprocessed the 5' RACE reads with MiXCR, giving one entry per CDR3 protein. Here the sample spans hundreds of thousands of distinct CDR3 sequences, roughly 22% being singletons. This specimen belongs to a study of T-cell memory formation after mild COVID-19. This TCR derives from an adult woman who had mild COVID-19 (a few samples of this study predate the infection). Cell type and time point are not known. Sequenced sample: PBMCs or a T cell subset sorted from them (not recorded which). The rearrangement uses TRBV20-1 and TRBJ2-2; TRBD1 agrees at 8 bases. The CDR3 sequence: CSAAHRGSGELFF. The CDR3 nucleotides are TGCAGTGCAGCACACAGGGGGTCCGGGGAGCTGTTTTTT.